One and the same sample provided the 16 T cell receptor beta chains below, sequenced in a study of blood T cell repertoires in COVID-19. The method was immunoSEQ multiplex PCR; TCRdb's version includes in-frame clones alone and lacks a portion of them. Found here are tens of thousands of clones, about four fifths of them singletons; the top ten hold about 6%. Sequencing was performed on peripheral blood. These receptors came from a woman aged 60 to 75 with acute or convalescent COVID-19.

The V and J genes are TRBV19 and TRBJ2-4; no reliable D call. This CDR3 contains 12 residues. Germline assignment: CDR1 LNHDA and CDR2 SQIVND (reference sequence). V shed 6 bases and J shed 6 bases, with 9 bases lying between them. The CDR3 coding sequence is TGTGCCAGTAGCCCGAACTTAAACATTCAGTACTTC. It translates to CASSPNLNIQYF.

The V and J genes are TRBV29-1 and TRBJ2-3; a possible D gene is TRBD1 (6 bases). Germline V gene sequence: CDR1 SQVTM, CDR2 ANQGSEA. The CDR3 consists of 14 residues. The V end lost 4 bases, the J end lost 4 bases, and 15 bases lay between the germline ends. CDR3 bases: TGCAGCGTTGCGGGTGTGTCAGGGGCAGATACGCAGTATTTT. Amino acid sequence: CSVAGVSGADTQYF.

The chain links TRBV27 to TRBJ1-1, with D tentatively TRBD1 (5 bases). V lost 0 bases, J lost 8 bases, and 13 bases lay in between. The CDR3 is made up of 14 amino acids. CDR1 is MNHEY and CDR2 is SMNVEV in the germline V gene (reference sequence). The CDR3 loop is CASSLSGPSGEAFF. CDR3 sequence (DNA): TGTGCCAGCAGTTTATCAGGGCCCTCAGGGGAAGCTTTCTTT.

The chain employs TRBV19 and TRBJ2-1; 12 bases line up with TRBD2. The CDR3 loop spans 15 amino acids. V trimming: 3 bases; J trimming: 6 bases; junction bases outside the gene matches: 3. Germline-derived CDR1 and CDR2 are LNHDA and SQIVND (reference sequence). Here the CDR3 reads CASSILAGGRNEQFF. The DNA of the CDR3 is TGTGCCAGTAGTATCCTAGCGGGGGGGCGCAATGAGCAGTTCTTC.

The DNA for the CDR3 is TGTGCCAGCAGTTACCTTCCGGGCTATGGCTACACCTTC. Protein: CASSYLPGYGYTF. The chain carries TRBV27 and TRBJ1-2; D unclear. CDR1 and CDR2 from the germline V gene are MNHEY and SMNVEV (reference sequence). Between the trimmed V and J ends, which lost 4 bases and 4 bases, there was a span of 10 bases. The CDR3 spans 13 residues.

V usage is TRBV2 and J usage is TRBJ2-7, with TRBD2 identical over 12 bases. The germline CDR1 and CDR2 sequences are SNHLY and FYNNEI. Germline trimming cut 7 bases from V and 0 bases from J; bases unmatched to any gene: 4. CDR3 length: 15 amino acids. The CDR3 sequence is CASNQGLAGSYEQYF. The CDR3 DNA reads as TGTGCCAGCAACCAGGGACTAGCGGGCTCCTACGAGCAGTACTTC.

This clone has a single count. The rearrangement joins TRBV18 to TRBJ1-1, with a tentative D call TRBD1 (5 bases). CDR3 length: 16 residues. V gave up 4 bases and J gave up 1 base, with 16 bases separating them. CDR1 is KGHSH and CDR2 is LQKENI in the germline V gene. CDR3 sequence reads: CASSLQSGGTNTEAFF. CDR3 nucleotide sequence: TGTGCCAGCTCACTTCAGTCTGGGGGGACGAACACTGAAGCTTTCTTT.

This clone has at least ten counts. The chain links TRBV15 to TRBJ2-2; no clear D gene. Per germline, CDR1 LNHNV and CDR2 YYDKDF (reference sequence). This CDR3 contains 12 residues. V was trimmed by 8 bases and J by 6 bases, leaving 10 bases between them. The CDR3 reads CATLEEAGELFF. CDR3 DNA: TGTGCCACCCTTGAAGAGGCCGGGGAGCTGTTTTTT.

The chain carries TRBV7-9 and TRBJ2-2; 7 bases match TRBD2. Germline V CDR1 and CDR2: SEHNR, FQNEAQ (reference sequence). Unmatched junction bases numbered 2, after V lost 0 bases and J lost 1 base. The CDR3 covers 16 residues. The DNA for the CDR3 is TGTGCCAGCAGCTTAGCTGGGGGGGTGAACACCGGGGAGCTGTTTTTT. Translation: CASSLAGGVNTGELFF.

The chain carries TRBV9 and TRBJ2-1; TRBD2 might be the D (5 bases). The germline V gene has CDR1 SGDLS and CDR2 YYNGEE. Trimming left V 4 bases short and J 7 bases short, with 12 bases between. This CDR3 is built from 13 residues. CDR3 region: CASSSDSGNEQFF. The CDR3 bases are TGTGCCAGCAGCTCAGACTCGGGGAATGAGCAGTTCTTC. Full variable domain (remainder filled in from reference TRBV9 and TRBJ2-1): DSGVTQTPKHLITATGQRVTLRCSPRSGDLSVYWYQQSLDQGLQFLIQYYNGEERAKGNILERFSAQQFPDLHSELNLSSLELGDSALYFCASSSDSGNEQFFGPGTRLTVL.

The gene calls are TRBV4-2 and TRBJ1-4; D perhaps matches TRBD1 (5 bases). The CDR3 totals 16 residues. Germline V gene data show CDR1 as LGHNA and CDR2 as YNFKEQ. V was cut by 5 bases and J by 8 bases, with 21 bases left in between. DNA for the CDR3: TGTGCCAGCAGCTCCGACACAGGACACGATGGGGAAAAACTGTTTTTT. As protein: CASSSDTGHDGEKLFF.

This chain uses TRBV19 with TRBJ2-4; TRBD1 matches at 9 bases. This CDR3 contains 16 residues. The V gene's germline CDR1 is LNHDA and CDR2 SQIVND (reference sequence). V gave up 2 bases and J gave up 0 bases; unmatched junction bases: 2. The CDR3 DNA reads as TGTGCCAGTAGTATACTGGGACAGGGAGCCAAAAACATTCAGTACTTC. It codes for CASSILGQGAKNIQYF.

This CDR3 is CSASLAGYTEAFF. For the CDR3, the DNA is TGCAGTGCTAGTTTGGCGGGATACACTGAAGCTTTCTTT. The chain links TRBV20-1 to TRBJ1-1, with D hard to call. The V gene lost 3 bases and the J gene lost 3 bases, with 11 bases spanning the gap. This CDR3 is 13 amino acids long. Germline CDR1 reads DFQATT; CDR2 reads SNEGSKA (reference sequence).

In its sample, this clone was seen a few times. The CDR3 DNA is TGTGCCAGCAGCCAAGACGGACTAGCGGGGGAGACCCAGTACTTC. Translating gives CASSQDGLAGETQYF. V is TRBV3-1 (or the pseudogene TRBV3-2) and J is TRBJ2-5; 12 bases are a match to TRBD2. V shed 0 bases and J 5 bases; nucleotides not matched to a gene: 1. The CDR3 sequence is 15 residues long. Per germline, CDR1 LGHDT and CDR2 YNNKEL (reference sequence).

The rearrangement uses TRBV6-6 and TRBJ1-6; D might be TRBD1 (6 bases). The V end lost 5 bases, the J end lost 8 bases, and 16 bases lay between the germline ends. Germline values: CDR1 MNHNY, CDR2 SVGAGI (reference sequence). The CDR3 runs to 15 residues. The CDR3 coding sequence is TGTGCCAGCAGTGAGATGGGACATGTTGATTCACCCCTCCACTTT. Amino acids: CASSEMGHVDSPLHF.

The chain uses TRBV5-1 and TRBJ1-2; 7 bases map to TRBD1. The V segment lost 3 bases and the J segment 4 bases; nucleotides outside the gene matches: 9. Germline lookup yields CDR1 SGHRS and CDR2 YFSETQ. This CDR3 has 15 amino acids. The CDR3 here is CASSSGGGQIYGYTF. The CDR3, as DNA: TGCGCCAGCAGCTCTGGAGGGGGACAGATCTATGGCTACACCTTC.